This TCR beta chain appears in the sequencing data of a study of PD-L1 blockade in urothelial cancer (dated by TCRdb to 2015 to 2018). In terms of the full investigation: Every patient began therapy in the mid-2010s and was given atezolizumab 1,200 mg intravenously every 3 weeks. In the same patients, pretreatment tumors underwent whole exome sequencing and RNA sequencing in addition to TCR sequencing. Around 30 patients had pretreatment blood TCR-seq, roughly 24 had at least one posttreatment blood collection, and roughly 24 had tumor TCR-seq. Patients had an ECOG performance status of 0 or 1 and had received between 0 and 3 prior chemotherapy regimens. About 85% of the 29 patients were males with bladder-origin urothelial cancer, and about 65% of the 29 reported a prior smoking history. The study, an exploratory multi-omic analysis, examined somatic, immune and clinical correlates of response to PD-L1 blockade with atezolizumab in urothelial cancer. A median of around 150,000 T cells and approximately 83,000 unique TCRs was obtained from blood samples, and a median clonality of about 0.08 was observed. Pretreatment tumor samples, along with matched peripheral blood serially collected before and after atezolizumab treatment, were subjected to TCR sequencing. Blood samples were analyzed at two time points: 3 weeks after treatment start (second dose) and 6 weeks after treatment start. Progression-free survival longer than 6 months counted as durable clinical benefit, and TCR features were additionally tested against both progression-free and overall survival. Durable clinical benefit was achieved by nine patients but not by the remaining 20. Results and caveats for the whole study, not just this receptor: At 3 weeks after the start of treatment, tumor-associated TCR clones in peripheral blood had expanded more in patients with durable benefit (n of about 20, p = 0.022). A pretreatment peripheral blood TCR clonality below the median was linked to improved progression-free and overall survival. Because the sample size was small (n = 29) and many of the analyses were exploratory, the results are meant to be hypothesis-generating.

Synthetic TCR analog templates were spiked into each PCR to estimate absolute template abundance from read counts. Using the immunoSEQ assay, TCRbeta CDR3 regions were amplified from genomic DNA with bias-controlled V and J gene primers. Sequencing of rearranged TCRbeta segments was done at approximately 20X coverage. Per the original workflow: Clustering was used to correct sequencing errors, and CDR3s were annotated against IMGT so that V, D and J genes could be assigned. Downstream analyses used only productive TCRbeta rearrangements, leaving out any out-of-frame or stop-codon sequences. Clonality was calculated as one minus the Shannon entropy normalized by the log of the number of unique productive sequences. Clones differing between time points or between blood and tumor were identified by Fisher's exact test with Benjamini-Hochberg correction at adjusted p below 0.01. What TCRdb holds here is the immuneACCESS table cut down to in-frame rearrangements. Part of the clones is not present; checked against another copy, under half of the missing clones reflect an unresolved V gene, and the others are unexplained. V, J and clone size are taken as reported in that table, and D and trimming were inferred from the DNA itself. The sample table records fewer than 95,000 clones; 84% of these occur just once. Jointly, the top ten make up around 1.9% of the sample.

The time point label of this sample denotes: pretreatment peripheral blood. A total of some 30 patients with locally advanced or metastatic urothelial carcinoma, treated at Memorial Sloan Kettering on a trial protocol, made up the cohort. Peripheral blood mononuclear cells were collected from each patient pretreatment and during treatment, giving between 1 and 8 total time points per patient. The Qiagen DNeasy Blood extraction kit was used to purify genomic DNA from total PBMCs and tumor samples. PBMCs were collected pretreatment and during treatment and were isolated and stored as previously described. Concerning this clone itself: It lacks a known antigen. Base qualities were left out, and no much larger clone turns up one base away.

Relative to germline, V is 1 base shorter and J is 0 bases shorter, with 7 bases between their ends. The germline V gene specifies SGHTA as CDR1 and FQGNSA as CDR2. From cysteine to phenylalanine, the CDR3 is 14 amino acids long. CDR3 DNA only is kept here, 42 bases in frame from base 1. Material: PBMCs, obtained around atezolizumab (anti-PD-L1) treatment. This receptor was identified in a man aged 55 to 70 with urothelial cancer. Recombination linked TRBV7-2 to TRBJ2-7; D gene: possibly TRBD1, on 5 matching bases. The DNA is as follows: TGTGCCAGCAGCTTAGGGGGCATCTCCTACGAGCAGTACTTC. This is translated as CASSLGGISYEQYF.